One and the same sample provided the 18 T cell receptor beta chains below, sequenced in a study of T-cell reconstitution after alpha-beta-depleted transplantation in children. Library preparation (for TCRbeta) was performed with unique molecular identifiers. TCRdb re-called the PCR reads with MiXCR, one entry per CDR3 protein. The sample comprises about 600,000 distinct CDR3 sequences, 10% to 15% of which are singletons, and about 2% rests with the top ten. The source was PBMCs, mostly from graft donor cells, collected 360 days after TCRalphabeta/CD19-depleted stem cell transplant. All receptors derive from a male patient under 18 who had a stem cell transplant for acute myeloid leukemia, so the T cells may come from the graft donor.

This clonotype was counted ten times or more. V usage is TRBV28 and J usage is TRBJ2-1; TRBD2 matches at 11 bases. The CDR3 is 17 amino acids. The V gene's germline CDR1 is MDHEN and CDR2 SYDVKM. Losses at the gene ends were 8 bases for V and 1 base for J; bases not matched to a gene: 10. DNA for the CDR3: TGTGCCAGCTTTAGCGGGAGGGCGATTATGTCCTACAATGAGCAGTTCTTC. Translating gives CASFSGRAIMSYNEQFF.

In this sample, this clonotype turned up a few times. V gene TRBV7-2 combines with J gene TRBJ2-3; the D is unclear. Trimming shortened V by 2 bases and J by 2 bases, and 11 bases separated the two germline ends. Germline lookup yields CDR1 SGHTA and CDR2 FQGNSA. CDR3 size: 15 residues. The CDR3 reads CASSLRAGVTDTQYF. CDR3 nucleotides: TGTGCCAGCAGCTTAAGGGCAGGAGTCACAGATACGCAGTATTTT.

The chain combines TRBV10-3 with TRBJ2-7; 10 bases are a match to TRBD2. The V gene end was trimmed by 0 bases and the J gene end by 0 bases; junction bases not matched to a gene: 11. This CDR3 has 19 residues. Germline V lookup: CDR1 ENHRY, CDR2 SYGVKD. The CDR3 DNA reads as TGTGCCATCAGTGAGTCGATAGTTCGACTAGCGGGTGCCTCCTACGAGCAGTACTTC. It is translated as CAISESIVRLAGASYEQYF.

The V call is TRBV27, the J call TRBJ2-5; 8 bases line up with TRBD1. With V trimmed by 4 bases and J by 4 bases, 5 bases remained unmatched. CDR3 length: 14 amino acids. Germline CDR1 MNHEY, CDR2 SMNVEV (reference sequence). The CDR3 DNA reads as TGTGCCAGCAGTTGGAGACAGGGGTCAGAGACCCAGTACTTC. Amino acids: CASSWRQGSETQYF.

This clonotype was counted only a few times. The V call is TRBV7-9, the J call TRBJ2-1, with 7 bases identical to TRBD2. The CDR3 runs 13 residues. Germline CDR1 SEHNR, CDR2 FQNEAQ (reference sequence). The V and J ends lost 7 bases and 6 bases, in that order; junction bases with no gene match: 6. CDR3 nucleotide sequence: TGTGCCAGCACCGGACTAGTGGGCAATGAGCAGTTCTTC. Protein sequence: CASTGLVGNEQFF.

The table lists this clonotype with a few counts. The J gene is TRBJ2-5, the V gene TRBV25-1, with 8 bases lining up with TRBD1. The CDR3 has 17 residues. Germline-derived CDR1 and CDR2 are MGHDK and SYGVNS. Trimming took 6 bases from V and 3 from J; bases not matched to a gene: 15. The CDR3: CASSQTGVFTQEETQYF. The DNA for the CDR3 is TGTGCCAGCAGCCAGACAGGGGTCTTTACCCAAGAAGAGACCCAGTACTTC.

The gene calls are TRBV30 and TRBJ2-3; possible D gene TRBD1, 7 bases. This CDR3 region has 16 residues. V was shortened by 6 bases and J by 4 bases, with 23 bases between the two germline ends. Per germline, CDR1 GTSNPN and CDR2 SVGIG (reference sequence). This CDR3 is CACTTQGEANPDTQYF. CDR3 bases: TGTGCCTGCACGACCCAGGGGGAGGCAAACCCAGATACGCAGTATTTT.

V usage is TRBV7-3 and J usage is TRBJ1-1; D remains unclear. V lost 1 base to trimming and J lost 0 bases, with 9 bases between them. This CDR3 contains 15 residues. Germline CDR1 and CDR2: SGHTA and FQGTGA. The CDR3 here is CASSLIGRVNTEAFF. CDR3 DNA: TGTGCCAGCAGCTTAATAGGTCGGGTGAACACTGAAGCTTTCTTT.

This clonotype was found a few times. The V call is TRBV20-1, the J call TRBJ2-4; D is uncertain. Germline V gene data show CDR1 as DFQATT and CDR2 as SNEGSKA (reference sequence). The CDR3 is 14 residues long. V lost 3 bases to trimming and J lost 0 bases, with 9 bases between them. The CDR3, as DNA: TGCAGTGCTAGCCCCCGGAGAGCCAAAAACATTCAGTACTTC. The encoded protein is CSASPRRAKNIQYF.

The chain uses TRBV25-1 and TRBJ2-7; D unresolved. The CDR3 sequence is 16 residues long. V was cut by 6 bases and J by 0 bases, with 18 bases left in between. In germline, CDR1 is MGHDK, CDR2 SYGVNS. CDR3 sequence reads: CASSAATKLSSYEQYF. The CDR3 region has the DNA TGTGCCAGCAGCGCTGCTACTAAATTAAGCTCCTACGAGCAGTACTTC.

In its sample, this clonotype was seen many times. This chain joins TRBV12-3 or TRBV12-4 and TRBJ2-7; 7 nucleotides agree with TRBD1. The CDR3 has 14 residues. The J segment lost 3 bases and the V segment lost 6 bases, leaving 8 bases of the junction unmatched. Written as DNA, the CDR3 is TGTGCCAGCAGGAAGACAGGGCTCTACTACGAGCAGTACTTC. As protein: CASRKTGLYYEQYF.

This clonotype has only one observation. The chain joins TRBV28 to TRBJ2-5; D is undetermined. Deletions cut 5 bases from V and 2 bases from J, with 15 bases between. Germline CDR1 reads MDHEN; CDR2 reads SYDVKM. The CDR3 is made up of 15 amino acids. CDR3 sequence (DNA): TGTGCCAGCAGTCCCTCCTCCTTGGTTCAAGAGACCCAGTACTTC. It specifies CASSPSSLVQETQYF.

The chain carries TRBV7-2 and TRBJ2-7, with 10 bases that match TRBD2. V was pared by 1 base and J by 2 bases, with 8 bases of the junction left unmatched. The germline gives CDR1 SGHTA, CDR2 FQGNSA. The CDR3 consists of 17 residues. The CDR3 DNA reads TGTGCCAGCAGCTTAGGGGCTAGCGGGAGAATTACCTACGAGCAGTACTTC. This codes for CASSLGASGRITYEQYF. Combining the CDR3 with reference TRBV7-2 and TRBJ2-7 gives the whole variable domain GAGVSQSPSNKVTEKGKDVELRCDPISGHTALYWYRQSLGQGLEFLIYFQGNSAPDKSGLPSDRFSAERTGGSVSTLTIQRTQQEDSAVYLCASSLGASGRITYEQYFGPGTRLTVT.

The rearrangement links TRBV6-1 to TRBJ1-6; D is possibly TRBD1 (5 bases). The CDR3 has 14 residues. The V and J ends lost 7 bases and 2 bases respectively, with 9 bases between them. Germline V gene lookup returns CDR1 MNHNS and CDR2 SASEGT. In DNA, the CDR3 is TGTGCCAGCACCCCGGGACCCTATAATTCACCCCTCCACTTT. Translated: CASTPGPYNSPLHF.

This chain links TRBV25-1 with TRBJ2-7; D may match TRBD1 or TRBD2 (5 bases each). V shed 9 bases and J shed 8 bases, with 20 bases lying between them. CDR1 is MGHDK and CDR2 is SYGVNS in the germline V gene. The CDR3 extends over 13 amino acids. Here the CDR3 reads CASATWGTHKQYF. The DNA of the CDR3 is TGTGCCAGTGCGACTTGGGGGACGCACAAGCAGTACTTC.

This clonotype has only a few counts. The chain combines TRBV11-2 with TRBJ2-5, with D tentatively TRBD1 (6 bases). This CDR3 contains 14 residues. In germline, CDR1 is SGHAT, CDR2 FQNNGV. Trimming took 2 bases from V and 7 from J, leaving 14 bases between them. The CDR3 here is CASSLLRGSGTQYF. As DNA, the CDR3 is TGTGCCAGCAGCTTACTCAGGGGTTCAGGGACCCAGTACTTC.

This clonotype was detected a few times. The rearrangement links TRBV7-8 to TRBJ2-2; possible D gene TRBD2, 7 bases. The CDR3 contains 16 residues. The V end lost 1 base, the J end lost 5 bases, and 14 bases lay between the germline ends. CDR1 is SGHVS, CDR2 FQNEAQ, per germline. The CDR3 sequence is CASSLERGAWTGELFF. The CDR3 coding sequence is TGTGCCAGCAGCTTAGAACGGGGGGCGTGGACCGGGGAGCTGTTTTTT.

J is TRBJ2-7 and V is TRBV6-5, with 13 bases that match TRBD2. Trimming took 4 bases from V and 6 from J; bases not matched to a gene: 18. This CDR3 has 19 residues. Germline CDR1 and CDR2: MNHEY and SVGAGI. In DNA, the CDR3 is TGTGCCAGCAGTTTGAACACGCCCGGGACTAGCGGGAAGTCGGGCGAGCAGTACTTC. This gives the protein CASSLNTPGTSGKSGEQYF.